Listed below are T cell receptor beta chains from one sample, sequenced in a study of blood T cell repertoires in COVID-19. Only in-frame clones appear in the TCRdb table, and some are missing; sequencing was by immunoSEQ multiplex PCR. Of 150,000 to 200,000 clones in the sample, approximately 83% were seen once. Source material: peripheral blood. The receptors stem from a human donor with acute or convalescent COVID-19. The donor label of this sample is uncertain. The CDR3 runs from the conserved cysteine through the conserved F or W. Each record gives: D gene, J gene, V gene, clone size, CDR3 DNA, CDR3 protein. The D gene is left open where the match is weak. Not all rows give a size; the values are once, few, many and, for expanded clones, a class.

d_gene: -
j_gene: TRBJ2-2
v_gene: TRBV21-1
abundance: -
CDR3nt: TGTGCCAGCAGCACCCGGGACACCGGGGAGCTGTTTTTT
CDR3aa: CASSTRDTGELFF

d_gene: TRBD1
j_gene: TRBJ2-7
v_gene: TRBV19
abundance: -
CDR3nt: TGTGCCAGTAGTAGGGCGTTCGACAGGGGCGCTCCATACGAGCAGTACTTC
CDR3aa: CASSRAFDRGAPYEQYF

d_gene: TRBD1
j_gene: TRBJ2-7
v_gene: TRBV6-1
abundance: -
CDR3nt: TGTGCCAGCAGTGACCTGCCCTGGGACAGCTACGAGCAGTACTTC
CDR3aa: CASSDLPWDSYEQYF

d_gene: TRBD2
j_gene: TRBJ2-1
v_gene: TRBV2
abundance: -
CDR3nt: TGTGCCAGCAGTGCGGGGGGAGAAACCTACAATGAGCAGTTCTTC
CDR3aa: CASSAGGETYNEQFF

d_gene: -
j_gene: TRBJ1-5
v_gene: TRBV11-2
abundance: once
CDR3nt: TGTGCCAGCAGCGGAGGACAGAGCAATCAGCCCCAGCATTTT
CDR3aa: CASSGGQSNQPQHF

d_gene: -
j_gene: TRBJ2-1
v_gene: TRBV7-9
abundance: -
CDR3nt: TGTGCCAGCAGCATTAGCACCGCGGACAATGAGCAGTTCTTC
CDR3aa: CASSISTADNEQFF

d_gene: -
j_gene: TRBJ1-1
v_gene: TRBV19
abundance: -
CDR3nt: TGTGCCAGTAGTATAGCCCCCGGGTTGAACACTGAAGCTTTCTTT
CDR3aa: CASSIAPGLNTEAFF

d_gene: TRBD1
j_gene: TRBJ1-1
v_gene: TRBV27
abundance: -
CDR3nt: TGTGCCAGCAGCCAATACTGGACAGGGGGTACTGAAGCTTTCTTT
CDR3aa: CASSQYWTGGTEAFF

d_gene: -
j_gene: TRBJ1-2
v_gene: TRBV7-3
abundance: -
CDR3nt: TGTGCCAGCAGCTTAATGGCGGCGGGAGGCTACACCTTC
CDR3aa: CASSLMAAGGYTF

d_gene: TRBD1
j_gene: TRBJ1-1
v_gene: TRBV12-3/TRBV12-4
abundance: -
CDR3nt: TGTGCCAGCAGGGCGACAGGGGCCAAAGCTTTCTTT
CDR3aa: CASRATGAKAFF

d_gene: TRBD1
j_gene: TRBJ1-6
v_gene: TRBV19
abundance: -
CDR3nt: TGTGCCAGTAGGGGACAGGGTTTCGTAAGCTCACCCCTCCACTTT
CDR3aa: CASRGQGFVSSPLHF

d_gene: -
j_gene: TRBJ2-7
v_gene: TRBV6-5
abundance: -
CDR3nt: TGTGCCAGCAGTCCCCGGCGGGACGCCTACGAGCAGTACTTC
CDR3aa: CASSPRRDAYEQYF

d_gene: TRBD1
j_gene: TRBJ2-3
v_gene: TRBV6-5
abundance: -
CDR3nt: TGTGCCAGCAGTCCAACAGGGGGCACAGATACGCAGTATTTT
CDR3aa: CASSPTGGTDTQYF

d_gene: TRBD1
j_gene: TRBJ1-4
v_gene: TRBV29-1
abundance: -
CDR3nt: TGCAGCGTCCCCGGGCCCGCAGGGGGTAATGAAAAACTGTTTTTT
CDR3aa: CSVPGPAGGNEKLFF

d_gene: TRBD1
j_gene: TRBJ2-3
v_gene: TRBV19
abundance: once
CDR3nt: TGTGCCACCAGACAGGGTTCTGAGGGTACGCAGTATTTT
CDR3aa: CATRQGSEGTQYF

d_gene: TRBD2
j_gene: TRBJ2-3
v_gene: TRBV6-5
abundance: -
CDR3nt: TGTGCCAGTCGAACTAGCGGGGGGGCAGATACGCAGTATTTT
CDR3aa: CASRTSGGADTQYF

d_gene: -
j_gene: TRBJ1-1
v_gene: TRBV3-1/TRBV3-2
abundance: -
CDR3nt: TGTGCCAGCAGCGTCGCGGGGAACACTGAAGCTTTCTTT
CDR3aa: CASSVAGNTEAFF

d_gene: -
j_gene: TRBJ1-2
v_gene: TRBV28
abundance: -
CDR3nt: TGTGCCAGCAGTTTATTATCTGGGTCGGGAGGCTACACCTTC
CDR3aa: CASSLLSGSGGYTF

d_gene: -
j_gene: TRBJ2-3
v_gene: TRBV15
abundance: -
CDR3nt: TGTGCCACCGCTCAGACTGATACGCAGTATTTT
CDR3aa: CATAQTDTQYF

d_gene: TRBD2
j_gene: TRBJ2-7
v_gene: TRBV4-2
abundance: -
CDR3nt: TGTGCCAGCAGCCAAGAGACCGGGCTAGCGGGAGGAAGAGAGTACTTC
CDR3aa: CASSQETGLAGGREYF

d_gene: TRBD2
j_gene: TRBJ2-5
v_gene: TRBV4-1
abundance: -
CDR3nt: TGCGCCAGCAGCCAAGATATAGGTAGACTAGCGGGAGAGGAGGAAGAGACCCAGTACTTC
CDR3aa: CASSQDIGRLAGEEEETQYF

d_gene: TRBD1
j_gene: TRBJ1-4
v_gene: TRBV28
abundance: -
CDR3nt: TGTGCCAGCAGTCCACCCGGGACAGGGGCGAGGGATGAAAAACTGTTTTTT
CDR3aa: CASSPPGTGARDEKLFF

d_gene: TRBD1
j_gene: TRBJ2-2
v_gene: TRBV11-2
abundance: -
CDR3nt: TGTGCCAGCAGCACCGACAGGGTATGGAGAGGCACCGGGGAGCTGTTTTTT
CDR3aa: CASSTDRVWRGTGELFF

d_gene: TRBD2
j_gene: TRBJ2-7
v_gene: TRBV29-1
abundance: -
CDR3nt: TGCAGCGTTCGGGGGGACGCCTTCTACTACGAGCAGTACTTC
CDR3aa: CSVRGDAFYYEQYF

d_gene: -
j_gene: TRBJ2-3
v_gene: TRBV10-1
abundance: -
CDR3nt: TGCGCCAGCAGTGAGCCGGGTGATCCCACAGATACGCAGTATTTT
CDR3aa: CASSEPGDPTDTQYF

d_gene: TRBD2
j_gene: TRBJ2-1
v_gene: TRBV2
abundance: -
CDR3nt: TGTGCCAGCAGTGAGACTAGCGGGAGGGGCAATGAGCAGTTCTTC
CDR3aa: CASSETSGRGNEQFF

d_gene: TRBD1
j_gene: TRBJ1-5
v_gene: TRBV6-5
abundance: -
CDR3nt: TGTGCCACCTTCCGGGACAGGGGACAGCCCCAGCATTTT
CDR3aa: CATFRDRGQPQHF

d_gene: TRBD1
j_gene: TRBJ1-1
v_gene: TRBV6-5
abundance: many
CDR3nt: TGTGCCAGCAGTTACTCGCCGGGACAGGGAGGATTTGAAGCTTTCTTT
CDR3aa: CASSYSPGQGGFEAFF

d_gene: -
j_gene: TRBJ1-1
v_gene: TRBV5-4
abundance: -
CDR3nt: TGTGCCAGCAGCTTGCCCTCAGGGCCGACTGAAGCTTTCTTT
CDR3aa: CASSLPSGPTEAFF

d_gene: -
j_gene: TRBJ2-7
v_gene: TRBV21-1
abundance: -
CDR3nt: TGTGCCAGCAGCAACCTACACGGCAGGGGGCCTAACTACGAGCAGTACTTC
CDR3aa: CASSNLHGRGPNYEQYF

d_gene: TRBD1
j_gene: TRBJ1-1
v_gene: TRBV6-6
abundance: -
CDR3nt: TGTGCCAGCAGTCAGAAGACAGGGGACACTGAAGCTTTCTTT
CDR3aa: CASSQKTGDTEAFF

d_gene: TRBD2
j_gene: TRBJ2-5
v_gene: TRBV5-1
abundance: -
CDR3nt: TGCGCCAGCAGCACCGGACTAGCGGGGGTTCAAGAGACCCAGTACTTC
CDR3aa: CASSTGLAGVQETQYF

d_gene: -
j_gene: TRBJ1-5
v_gene: TRBV19
abundance: -
CDR3nt: TGTGCCAGTAGTAAAATGGAAGTCGTGGACGGGGGCAATCAGCCCCAGCATTTT
CDR3aa: CASSKMEVVDGGNQPQHF

d_gene: -
j_gene: TRBJ2-2
v_gene: TRBV9
abundance: few
CDR3nt: TGTGCCAGCAGCGGCAGGGTGGGGACCGGGGAGCTGTTTTTT
CDR3aa: CASSGRVGTGELFF

d_gene: -
j_gene: TRBJ1-1
v_gene: TRBV19
abundance: -
CDR3nt: TGTGCCAGTACCTTAAAAGGCCAGGGATCTAGTTGGTTCGTGAACACTGAAGCTTTCTTT
CDR3aa: CASTLKGQGSSWFVNTEAFF

d_gene: TRBD1
j_gene: TRBJ2-3
v_gene: TRBV7-2
abundance: -
CDR3nt: TGTGCCAGCAGCTCCGGGACAGGGAAAAGCACAGATACGCAGTATTTT
CDR3aa: CASSSGTGKSTDTQYF

d_gene: -
j_gene: TRBJ2-1
v_gene: TRBV28
abundance: -
CDR3nt: TGTGCCAGCAGTCGTTCGCCCCTCGGCAATGAGCAGTTCTTC
CDR3aa: CASSRSPLGNEQFF

d_gene: TRBD1
j_gene: TRBJ1-1
v_gene: TRBV19
abundance: -
CDR3nt: TGTGCCAGTATGCCGACCCCCCGGACAGGGAGGGCGAAAGCTTTCTTT
CDR3aa: CASMPTPRTGRAKAFF

d_gene: -
j_gene: TRBJ2-3
v_gene: TRBV5-4
abundance: -
CDR3nt: TGTGCCAGCAGCCCCACCGGAGAGCGGCCTCGGCAGTATTTT
CDR3aa: CASSPTGERPRQYF

d_gene: -
j_gene: TRBJ2-1
v_gene: TRBV14
abundance: -
CDR3nt: TGTGCCAGCAGCAGGCAGGTGAGCTACAATGAGCAGTTCTTC
CDR3aa: CASSRQVSYNEQFF

d_gene: -
j_gene: TRBJ2-6
v_gene: TRBV29-1
abundance: -
CDR3nt: TGCAGCGTTGAAGATCATGGCGGCTCTGGGGCCAACGTCCTGACTTTC
CDR3aa: CSVEDHGGSGANVLTF

d_gene: -
j_gene: TRBJ1-3
v_gene: TRBV6-5
abundance: few
CDR3nt: TGTGCCAGCAACGCGCGCTCTGGAAACACCATATATTTT
CDR3aa: CASNARSGNTIYF

d_gene: TRBD2
j_gene: TRBJ2-1
v_gene: TRBV3-1/TRBV3-2
abundance: -
CDR3nt: TGTGCCAGCAGCCAAGTTTCTAGCGGGAGCTACAATGAGCAGTTCTTC
CDR3aa: CASSQVSSGSYNEQFF

d_gene: TRBD1
j_gene: TRBJ2-3
v_gene: TRBV9
abundance: -
CDR3nt: TGTGCCAGCAGCGAAACAGGGGTTACCACATATACGCAGTATTTT
CDR3aa: CASSETGVTTYTQYF

d_gene: -
j_gene: TRBJ1-2
v_gene: TRBV4-2
abundance: few
CDR3nt: TGTGCCAGCAGCGGCTCGGGGGATGGCTACACCTTC
CDR3aa: CASSGSGDGYTF

d_gene: TRBD1
j_gene: TRBJ1-1
v_gene: TRBV6-5
abundance: -
CDR3nt: TGTGCCAGCAGATTGGACAGGGGATGGAACACTGAAGCTTTCTTT
CDR3aa: CASRLDRGWNTEAFF

d_gene: -
j_gene: TRBJ2-2
v_gene: TRBV6-5
abundance: once
CDR3nt: TGTGCCAGCAGTTACCCCCTACAGGCCGGGGAGCTGTTTTTT
CDR3aa: CASSYPLQAGELFF

d_gene: -
j_gene: TRBJ1-2
v_gene: TRBV21-1
abundance: -
CDR3nt: TGTGCCAGCAGCAAAGTCCACAGGGACTATGGCTACACCTTC
CDR3aa: CASSKVHRDYGYTF

d_gene: -
j_gene: TRBJ2-7
v_gene: TRBV11-1
abundance: once
CDR3nt: TGTGCCAGCACTGGAACAGCTTCCTACGAGCAGTACTTC
CDR3aa: CASTGTASYEQYF

d_gene: TRBD1
j_gene: TRBJ1-5
v_gene: TRBV4-2
abundance: -
CDR3nt: TGTGCCAGCAGCCACGGGACAGGGGAAAATCAGCCCCAGCATTTT
CDR3aa: CASSHGTGENQPQHF

d_gene: TRBD2
j_gene: TRBJ2-5
v_gene: TRBV7-8
abundance: -
CDR3nt: TGTGCCAGCAGCTTACTAGCGGACGTACGCGCGGCCCAGTACTTC
CDR3aa: CASSLLADVRAAQYF

d_gene: TRBD2
j_gene: TRBJ2-3
v_gene: TRBV5-4
abundance: -
CDR3nt: TGTGCCAGCAGCTCCGACGGGAGGGACACAGATACGCAGTATTTT
CDR3aa: CASSSDGRDTDTQYF

d_gene: TRBD1
j_gene: TRBJ1-6
v_gene: TRBV5-1
abundance: -
CDR3nt: TGCGCCAGCAGCCCAGGAAGACAGGGGGCGAGCATCACCTATAATTCACCCCTCCACTTT
CDR3aa: CASSPGRQGASITYNSPLHF

d_gene: TRBD1
j_gene: TRBJ1-2
v_gene: TRBV28
abundance: -
CDR3nt: TGTGCCAGCAGTTCCGGGACAGGGGCTCTAAATTACTATGGCTACACCTTC
CDR3aa: CASSSGTGALNYYGYTF

d_gene: TRBD2
j_gene: TRBJ2-1
v_gene: TRBV5-1
abundance: -
CDR3nt: TGCGCCAGCAGCTTGGCCAGGGGACTAGCGAGCTCCTACAATGAGCAGTTCTTC
CDR3aa: CASSLARGLASSYNEQFF

d_gene: -
j_gene: TRBJ2-1
v_gene: TRBV9
abundance: -
CDR3nt: TGTGCCAGCAGCGTAGCCTCGGTGTACAATGAGCAGTTCTTC
CDR3aa: CASSVASVYNEQFF

d_gene: TRBD2
j_gene: TRBJ2-2
v_gene: TRBV27
abundance: -
CDR3nt: TGTGCCAGCAGCCGGAGACTAGCGGGGAACACCGGGGAGCTGTTTTTT
CDR3aa: CASSRRLAGNTGELFF